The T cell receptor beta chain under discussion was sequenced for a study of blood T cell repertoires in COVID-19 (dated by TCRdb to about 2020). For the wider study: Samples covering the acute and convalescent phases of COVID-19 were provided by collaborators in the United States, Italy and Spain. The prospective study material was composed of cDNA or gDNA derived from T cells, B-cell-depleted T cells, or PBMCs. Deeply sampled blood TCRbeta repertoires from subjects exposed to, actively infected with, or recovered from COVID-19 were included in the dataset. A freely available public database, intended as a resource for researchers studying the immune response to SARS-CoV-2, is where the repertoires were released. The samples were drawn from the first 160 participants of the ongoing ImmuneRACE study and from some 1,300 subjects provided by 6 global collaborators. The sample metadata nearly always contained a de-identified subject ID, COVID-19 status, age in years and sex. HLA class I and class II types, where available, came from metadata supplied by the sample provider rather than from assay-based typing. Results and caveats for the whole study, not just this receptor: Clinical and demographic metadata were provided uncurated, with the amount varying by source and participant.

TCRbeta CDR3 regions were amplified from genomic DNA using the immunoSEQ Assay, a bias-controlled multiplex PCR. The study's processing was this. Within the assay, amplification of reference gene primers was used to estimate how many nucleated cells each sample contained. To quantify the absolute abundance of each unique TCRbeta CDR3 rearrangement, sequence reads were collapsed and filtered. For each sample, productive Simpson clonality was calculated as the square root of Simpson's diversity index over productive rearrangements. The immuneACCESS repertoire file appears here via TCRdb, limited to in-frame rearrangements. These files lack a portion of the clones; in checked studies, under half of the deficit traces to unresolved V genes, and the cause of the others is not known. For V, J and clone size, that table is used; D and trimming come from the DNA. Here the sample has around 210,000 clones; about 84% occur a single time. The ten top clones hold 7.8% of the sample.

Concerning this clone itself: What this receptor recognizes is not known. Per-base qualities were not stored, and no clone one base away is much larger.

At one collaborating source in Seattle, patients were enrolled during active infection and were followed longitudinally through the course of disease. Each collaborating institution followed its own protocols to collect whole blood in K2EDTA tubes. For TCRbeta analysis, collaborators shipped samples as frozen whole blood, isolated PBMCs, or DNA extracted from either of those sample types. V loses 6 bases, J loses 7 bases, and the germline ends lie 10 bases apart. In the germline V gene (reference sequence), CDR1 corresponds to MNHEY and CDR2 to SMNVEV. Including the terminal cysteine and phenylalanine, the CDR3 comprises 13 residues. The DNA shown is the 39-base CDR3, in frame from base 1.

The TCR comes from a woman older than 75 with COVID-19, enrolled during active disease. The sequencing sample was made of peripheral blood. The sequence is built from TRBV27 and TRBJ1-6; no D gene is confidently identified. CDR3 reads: CASRLLANSPLHF. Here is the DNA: TGTGCCAGCAGGCTCCTAGCCAATTCACCCCTCCACTTT.